Following are 18 T cell receptor beta chains from one sample sequenced in a study of T cells after yellow fever vaccination. Using its own MiXCR run on the 5' RACE reads, TCRdb lists one record per CDR3 protein. The sample includes some 99,000 distinct CDR3 sequences, approximately 5.5% of them seen just once. The sequencing used CD8+ T cells sorted from PBMCs, collected 10 days after the yellow fever booster vaccination. These receptors all stem from a man between 18 and 35 years old who received the YFV17D yellow fever vaccine.

This clonotype was seen a few times. The genes are TRBV6-1 and TRBJ1-3; 7 bases are a match to TRBD1. Germline-derived CDR1 and CDR2 are MNHNS and SASEGT. The CDR3 contains 15 residues. The junction had 4 bases not matched to a gene; V was cut back by 1 base and J by 4 bases. The CDR3 region has the DNA TGTGCCAGCAGTGAAGAGGAGGGGGCAGGAAACACCATATATTTT. Translated, it gives CASSEEEGAGNTIYF.

In this sample, this clonotype turned up a few times. V gene TRBV7-9 combines with J gene TRBJ1-2; 9 nucleotides line up with TRBD1. Germline assignment: CDR1 SEHNR and CDR2 FQNEAQ (reference sequence). This CDR3 region has 14 residues. After removal of 10 bases from V and 5 bases from J, the junction contained 11 bases not matched to a gene. The CDR3 region has the DNA TGTGCCATCCCCTGGCCGACAGGGGGATATGGCTACACCTTC. Protein product: CAIPWPTGGYGYTF.

This clonotype was observed at least ten times. This chain uses TRBV19 with TRBJ2-1; D not resolved. CDR1 LNHDA and CDR2 SQIVND come from the germline V gene (reference sequence). CDR3 length: 15 amino acids. Trimming left V 3 bases short and J 5 bases short, with 14 bases between. The CDR3 DNA reads TGTGCCAGTAGTATGCGGACCTCCCCCAACAATGAGCAGTTCTTC. Its protein is CASSMRTSPNNEQFF.

The chain links TRBV4-3 to TRBJ2-7; TRBD2 might be the D (5 bases). The germline V and J ends were trimmed by 0 bases and 5 bases, with 17 bases remaining between them. The V gene's germline CDR1 is LGHNA and CDR2 YSLEER. The CDR3 is 16 amino acids. The CDR3 DNA follows: TGCGCCAGCAGCCAAGAAGTTGCCGGGGTTCAGAACGAGCAGTACTTC. Translation: CASSQEVAGVQNEQYF.

At least ten counts were recorded for this clonotype. V gene TRBV4-1 combines with J gene TRBJ2-2, with 10 bases fitting TRBD2. This CDR3 comprises 16 residues. The trim removed 0 bases at V and 9 bases at J, leaving 7 bases unmatched. Looked up from germline, CDR1 is MGHRA and CDR2 is YSYEKL. DNA for the CDR3: TGCGCCAGCAGCCAAGAAGTGGGACTAGCGCTTTGGGAGCTGTTTTTT. Protein product: CASSQEVGLALWELFF.

This clonotype was seen many times. This chain uses TRBV6-5 with TRBJ2-7, with D unresolved. Germline-derived CDR1 and CDR2 are MNHEY and SVGAGI. V lost 5 bases and J lost 5, with 10 bases in between. The CDR3 loop spans 12 amino acids. The CDR3 nucleotides read TGTGCCAGCAGTCCCGGCGCCAACGAGCAGTACTTC. This sequence encodes CASSPGANEQYF.

A single count supports this clonotype. A read error is likely, as this CDR3 ends without the conserved phenylalanine or tryptophan. The chain has TRBV7-3 and TRBJ2-7; D remains unclear. V was trimmed by 2 bases and J by 1 base, leaving 9 bases between them. CDR3 length: 14 amino acids. Germline V CDR1 and CDR2: SGHTA, FQGTGA. CDR3 sequence reads: CASSLDGASYEQYL. CDR3 bases: TGTGCCAGCAGCTTAGACGGCGCGTCCTACGAGCAGTACTTG.

Comments on this clonotype: A read error may account for a junction end that differs from germline. The genes are TRBV7-2 and TRBJ2-3, with no clear D. This CDR3 comprises 13 residues. The V gene's germline CDR1 is SGHTA and CDR2 FQGNSA. CDR3 sequence reads: CASTLGGTDTQYF. In DNA, the CDR3 is TGTGCCAGCACCTTAGGTGGGACAGATACGCAGTATTTT.

This clonotype has a handful of counts. This rearrangement joins TRBV2 to TRBJ2-1, with D uncertain. CDR1 and CDR2 (germline): SNHLY, FYNNEI. The V end lost 8 bases, the J end lost 8 bases, and 4 bases lay between the germline ends. The CDR3 loop spans 9 amino acids. For the CDR3, the DNA is TGTGCCAGCGGCCATGAGCAGTTCTTC. It specifies CASGHEQFF.

The rearrangement uses TRBV20-1 and TRBJ2-3; 8 nucleotides match TRBD2. The germline V gene encodes CDR1 DFQATT and CDR2 SNEGSKA (reference sequence). This CDR3 has 16 residues. With V trimmed by 6 bases and J by 4 bases, 15 bases remained unmatched. The CDR3 coding sequence is TGCAGTGCCCCTAAACTAGCGGAGGGTGGCCCAGATACGCAGTATTTT. It specifies CSAPKLAEGGPDTQYF.

This clonotype has at least ten counts. CDR3 in amino acids: CASSLAQGASTDTQYF. Here the CDR3 DNA reads TGCGCCAGCAGCTTGGCCCAGGGGGCTAGCACAGATACGCAGTATTTT. The chain is built from TRBV5-1 and TRBJ2-3, with 8 bases fitting TRBD1. Germline V gives CDR1 SGHRS, CDR2 YFSETQ. Losses at the gene ends were 0 bases for V and 0 bases for J; bases not matched to a gene: 3. The CDR3 has 16 residues.

The chain carries TRBV29-1 and TRBJ1-2; 11 bases are shared with TRBD1. The CDR3 covers 14 residues. Trimming at V came to 3 bases and at J to 4 bases, leaving 4 bases not matched to a gene. The germline V gene has CDR1 SQVTM and CDR2 ANQGSEA. CDR3 residues: CSVDPGQGGYGYTF. The DNA of the CDR3 is TGCAGCGTTGACCCGGGACAGGGGGGCTATGGCTACACCTTC. The full variable domain, completed using reference TRBV29-1 and TRBJ1-2, is SAVISQKPSRDICQRGTSLTIQCQVDSQVTMMFWYRQQPGQSLTLIATANQGSEATYESGFVIDKFPISRPNLTFSTLTVSNMSPEDSSIYLCSVDPGQGGYGYTFGSGTRLTVV.

The chain recombines TRBV7-9 with TRBJ2-7; possible D gene TRBD2, 5 bases. The V and J ends lost 2 bases and 4 bases respectively, with 12 bases between them. This CDR3 comprises 14 residues. Germline lookup yields CDR1 SEHNR and CDR2 FQNEAQ (reference sequence). CDR3 sequence reads: CASSLLAGDYEQYF. CDR3 bases: TGTGCCAGCAGCTTATTGGCGGGCGATTACGAGCAGTACTTC.

In DNA, the CDR3 is TGTGCCAGCCGGCGGGACAGGGTCACAGATACGCAGTATTTT. Translation gives CASRRDRVTDTQYF. The rearrangement uses TRBV5-5 and TRBJ2-3, with 9 bases lining up with TRBD1. The junction had 5 bases not matched to a gene; V was cut back by 7 bases and J by 2 bases. The CDR3 runs to 14 residues. Per germline, CDR1 SGHKS and CDR2 YYEKEE (reference sequence).

The chain has TRBV20-1 and TRBJ2-7; 8 bases are a match to TRBD1. CDR3 length equals 12 residues. J was trimmed by 3 bases and V by 7 bases; bases with no gene match: 5. Germline loops: CDR1 DFQATT, CDR2 SNEGSKA (reference sequence). CDR3 sequence: CSVRTGSYEQYF. The DNA for the CDR3 is TGCAGTGTTAGGACAGGGAGCTACGAGCAGTACTTC.

This clonotype was observed a handful of times. The chain couples TRBV7-2 to TRBJ1-1, with no clear D. Germline CDR1 is SGHTA and CDR2 is FQGNSA. The CDR3 covers 14 residues. Trimming took off 5 bases at V and 1 base at J, with 11 bases between the two ends. Here the CDR3 reads CASSPKAQNTEAFF. DNA of the CDR3: TGTGCCAGCAGCCCCAAAGCTCAGAACACTGAAGCTTTCTTT.

This chain connects TRBV30 to TRBJ2-1; D possibly corresponds to TRBD2 (6 bases). The ends were cut back, 2 bases at V and 4 bases at J, with 12 bases in the middle. This CDR3 spans 14 amino acids. CDR1 is GTSNPN and CDR2 is SVGIG in the germline V gene (reference sequence). CDR3 coding DNA: TGTGCCTGGAGTTGGGCGGGGACTTACAATGAGCAGTTCTTC. Protein sequence: CAWSWAGTYNEQFF. Supplemented by reference TRBV30 and TRBJ2-1, the full variable domain reads SQTIHQWPATLVQPVGSPLSLECTVEGTSNPNLYWYRQAAGRGLQLLFYSVGIGQISSEVPQNLSASRPQDRQFILSSKKLLLSDSGFYLCAWSWAGTYNEQFFGPGTRLTVL.

There are many counts of this clonotype. CDR3 sequence reads: CASSPGQGDYEQYF. CDR3 DNA sequence: TGTGCCAGCAGCCCCGGACAGGGAGACTACGAGCAGTACTTC. The J gene is TRBJ2-7, the V gene TRBV4-2, with 8 positions matching TRBD1. The CDR3 has 14 amino acids. Per germline, CDR1 LGHNA and CDR2 YNFKEQ. V lost 4 bases and J lost 3; bases outside the gene matches: 5.